A selection of T cell receptor beta chains follows, all from one sample in a study of blood T cell repertoires in COVID-19. Repertoires were generated with immunoSEQ multiplex PCR, while TCRdb's copy carries only in-frame clones and drops some. The sample includes 180,000 or so clones, about 85% of them seen just once. The specimen sequenced was peripheral blood. These receptors were collected from a woman aged 80 or over with acute or convalescent COVID-19. CDR3s leave out the opening cysteine and the closing phenylalanine or tryptophan. Each record gives: V gene, CDR3 protein.

V gene: TRBV3-1/TRBV3-2
CDR3 protein: ASSQGQGGQPQH

V gene: TRBV7-8
CDR3 protein: ASSSGAEAF

V gene: TRBV28
CDR3 protein: ASSPRGYTNYGYT

V gene: TRBV3-1/TRBV3-2
CDR3 protein: ASSPWRGAGEQY

V gene: TRBV7-9
CDR3 protein: ASSLAESSINEKLF

V gene: TRBV12-5
CDR3 protein: ASVVNTEAF

V gene: TRBV5-5
CDR3 protein: ASSSPDRGAHEQY

V gene: TRBV19
CDR3 protein: ATGGVNTIY

V gene: TRBV18
CDR3 protein: ASSLSSYEQY

V gene: TRBV27
CDR3 protein: ASSSRPQETQY

V gene: TRBV27
CDR3 protein: ASSLSGQLSGANVLT

V gene: TRBV3-1/TRBV3-2
CDR3 protein: ASSPGQGGYT

V gene: TRBV6-1
CDR3 protein: ASSEGPGEAPLF

V gene: TRBV5-4
CDR3 protein: ASSPGQGGSYEQY

V gene: TRBV3-1/TRBV3-2
CDR3 protein: ASSQSQGNTEAF

V gene: TRBV11-2
CDR3 protein: ASSSLAGGPGEQF

V gene: TRBV2
CDR3 protein: ASSSDSKAYEQY

V gene: TRBV7-9
CDR3 protein: ASSFSGNVPYNEQF

V gene: TRBV18
CDR3 protein: ASSQGGDGDTQY

V gene: TRBV19
CDR3 protein: ASTPPRGDTQY

V gene: TRBV27
CDR3 protein: ASSPLRGGGNSPLH

V gene: TRBV7-9
CDR3 protein: ASSLGGGFQETQY

V gene: TRBV9
CDR3 protein: ASSRGLAGVTDTQY

V gene: TRBV10-1
CDR3 protein: ASSESRSGGTNEKLF

V gene: TRBV19
CDR3 protein: ASSNGRITYNEQF

V gene: TRBV19
CDR3 protein: ASSIGAGKWAEAF

V gene: TRBV5-1
CDR3 protein: ASSREAGGTGELF

V gene: TRBV11-2
CDR3 protein: ASSPGQNSYEKLF

V gene: TRBV11-3
CDR3 protein: ASSSRDRGKNSGNTIY

V gene: TRBV13
CDR3 protein: ASSLGLAIGEQF

V gene: TRBV5-5
CDR3 protein: ASSLRRGRTDTQY

V gene: TRBV6-6
CDR3 protein: ASRTDFNTDTQY

V gene: TRBV19
CDR3 protein: ASTKAPTAYNEQF

V gene: TRBV6-5
CDR3 protein: ASSSGTPNTEAF

V gene: TRBV7-2
CDR3 protein: ASSPGTLNNSPLH

V gene: TRBV7-2
CDR3 protein: ASSLDQRGSYEQY

V gene: TRBV20-1
CDR3 protein: SARSPPGLF

V gene: TRBV18
CDR3 protein: ASSRGVGGASGANVLT

V gene: TRBV4-3
CDR3 protein: ASSQVPGRPQH

V gene: TRBV5-1
CDR3 protein: ASSLAVAGGPGSYEQY